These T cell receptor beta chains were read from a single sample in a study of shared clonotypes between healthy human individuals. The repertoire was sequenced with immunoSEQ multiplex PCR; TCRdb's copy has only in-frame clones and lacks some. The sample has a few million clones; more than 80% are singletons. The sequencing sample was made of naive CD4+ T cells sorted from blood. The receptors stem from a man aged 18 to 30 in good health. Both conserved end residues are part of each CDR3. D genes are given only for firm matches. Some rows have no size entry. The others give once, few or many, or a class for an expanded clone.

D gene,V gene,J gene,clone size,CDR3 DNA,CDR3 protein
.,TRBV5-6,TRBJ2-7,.,TGTGCCAGCAGCTTGATGTCCTACGAGCAGTACTTC,CASSLMSYEQYF
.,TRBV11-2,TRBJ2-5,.,TGTGCCAGCAGCCGTGACAGGGAGGGCGAGACCCAGTACTTC,CASSRDREGETQYF
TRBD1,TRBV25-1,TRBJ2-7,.,TGTGCCAGCAGAGGGACAGGGCACATTTACGAGCAGTACTTC,CASRGTGHIYEQYF
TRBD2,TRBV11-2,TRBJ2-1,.,TGTGCCAGCAGCGGATCCGGGCTAGCGGGAATATACAATGAGCAGTTCTTC,CASSGSGLAGIYNEQFF
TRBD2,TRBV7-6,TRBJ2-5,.,TGTGCCAGCAGCTCCCGGACTAGCGGTCAAGAGACCCAGTACTTC,CASSSRTSGQETQYF
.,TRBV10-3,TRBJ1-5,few,TGTGCCACCCAGGACACGGAGAATCAGCCCCAGCATTTT,CATQDTENQPQHF
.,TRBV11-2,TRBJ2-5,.,TGTGCCAGCAGCTCAGGACTGGGGCCAGAGACCCAGTACTTC,CASSSGLGPETQYF
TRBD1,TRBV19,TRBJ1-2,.,TGTGCCAGTAGGTTACAGGGGACTGGCTACACCTTC,CASRLQGTGYTF
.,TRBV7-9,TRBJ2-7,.,TGTGCCAGCAGAAGGGACGGCTACGAGCAGTACTTC,CASRRDGYEQYF
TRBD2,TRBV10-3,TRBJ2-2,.,TGTGCCATCAGTGCGATACTAGCGGGAGGATTGGACACCGGGGAGCTGTTTTTT,CAISAILAGGLDTGELFF
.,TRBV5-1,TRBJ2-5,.,TGCGCCAGCAGCTCTCCACCGGGGGAGACCCAGTACTTC,CASSSPPGETQYF
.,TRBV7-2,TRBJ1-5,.,TGTGCCAGCAGCTTCGAGACAGGAAATAGCAATCAGCCCCAGCATTTT,CASSFETGNSNQPQHF
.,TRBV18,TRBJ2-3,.,TGTGCCAGCTCACCACCGATTGGAGGCTCGCTAATTACAGATACGCAGTATTTT,CASSPPIGGSLITDTQYF
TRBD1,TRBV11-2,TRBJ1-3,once,TGTGCCAGCAGCCAGCGTGGGACAGGGCACTCTGGAAACACCATATATTTT,CASSQRGTGHSGNTIYF
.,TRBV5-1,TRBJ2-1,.,TGCGCCAGCCACTCATCTAGAGCTTACAATGAGCAGTTCTTC,CASHSSRAYNEQFF
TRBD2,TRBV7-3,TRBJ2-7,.,TGTGCCAGCAGCCCCGCCGGGGGGACCTACGAGCAGTACTTC,CASSPAGGTYEQYF
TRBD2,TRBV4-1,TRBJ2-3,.,TGCGCCAGCAGCCTCGAGGTGGGAGGGCCCAAAAATACGCAGTATTTT,CASSLEVGGPKNTQYF
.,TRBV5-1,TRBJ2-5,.,TGCGCCAGCAGCCCAACCTCCCAAGAGACCCAGTACTTC,CASSPTSQETQYF
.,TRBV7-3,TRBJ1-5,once,TGTGCCAGCAGCTTAGAAGTCCCCAGGGAATATAGCAATCAGCCCCAGCATTTT,CASSLEVPREYSNQPQHF
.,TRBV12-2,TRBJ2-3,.,TGTGCAAGACCCTCCCCAAGCCGGTGGGGAGATACGCAGTATTTT,CARPSPSRWGDTQYF
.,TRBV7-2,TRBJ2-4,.,TGTGCCAGCAGTGGGCTAGCCAAAAACATTCAGTACTTC,CASSGLAKNIQYF
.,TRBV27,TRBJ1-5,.,TGTGCCAGCAGCCATACAGGGCTGCGGGATCAGCCCCAGCATTTT,CASSHTGLRDQPQHF
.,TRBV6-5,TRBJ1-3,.,TGTGCCAGCAGTTACCCGGGCTCTGGAAACACCATATATTTT,CASSYPGSGNTIYF
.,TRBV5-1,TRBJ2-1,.,TGCGCCAGCAGCTTGGCCCTCTCCTACAATGAGCAGTTCTTC,CASSLALSYNEQFF
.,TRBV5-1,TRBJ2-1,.,TGCGCCAGCAGCCAACAGGGATCCAATGAGCAGTTCTTC,CASSQQGSNEQFF
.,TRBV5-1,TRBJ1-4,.,TGCGCCAGCACCACCACCGGGGCGACTAATGAAAAACTGTTTTTT,CASTTTGATNEKLFF
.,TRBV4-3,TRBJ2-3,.,TGCGCCAGCAGCCAAGATTGGACTGGGAACACAGATACGCAGTATTTT,CASSQDWTGNTDTQYF
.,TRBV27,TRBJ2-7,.,TGTGCCAGCAGTTTCGCAGGGACTCCCTACGAGCAGTACTTC,CASSFAGTPYEQYF
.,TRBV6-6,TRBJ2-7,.,TGTGCCAGCAGTCCGCGGGACTCCTCCTACGAGCAGTACTTC,CASSPRDSSYEQYF
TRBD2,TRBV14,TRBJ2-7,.,TGTGCCAGCAGCCCCTCTAGCGGGTATTCCTACGAGCAGTACTTC,CASSPSSGYSYEQYF
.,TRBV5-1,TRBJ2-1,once,TGCGCCAGCAGCACCGGACTAGCAGGGGGCAATGAGCAGTTCTTC,CASSTGLAGGNEQFF
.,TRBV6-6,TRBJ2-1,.,TGTGCCAGCAGTTTCAGGGGTAGCTCCTACAATGAGCAGTTCTTC,CASSFRGSSYNEQFF
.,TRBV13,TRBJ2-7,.,TGTGCCAGCAGCGACCGGGACCGGTACTACGAGCAGTACTTC,CASSDRDRYYEQYF
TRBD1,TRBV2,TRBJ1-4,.,TGTGCCAGCAGCCTCGACAGGGGGCGAGGTGAAAAACTGTTTTTT,CASSLDRGRGEKLFF
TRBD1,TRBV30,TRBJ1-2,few,TGTGCCTGGAGAGGACAGGGGGCAACTAACTATGGCTACACCTTC,CAWRGQGATNYGYTF
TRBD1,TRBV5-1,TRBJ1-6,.,TGCGCCAGCAGCGAGTCCGGGACAGGGTTTGGATCACCCCTCCACTTT,CASSESGTGFGSPLHF
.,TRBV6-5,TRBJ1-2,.,TGTGCCAGCTCCCGGGACGTGGATGGCTACACCTTC,CASSRDVDGYTF
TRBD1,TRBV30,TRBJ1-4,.,TGTGCCTGGAGTCAGGGGGCGTTTGAAAAACTGTTTTTT,CAWSQGAFEKLFF
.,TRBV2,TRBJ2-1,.,TGTGCCAGCAGTGAAGACGTACGAGTGTACAATGAGCAGTTCTTC,CASSEDVRVYNEQFF
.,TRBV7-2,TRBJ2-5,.,TGTGCCAGCAGCGACCATCGGACACGGGATGTGGCCCAGTACTTC,CASSDHRTRDVAQYF
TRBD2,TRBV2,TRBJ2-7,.,TGTGCCAGCAGTGAGGTAGCGGGATCTTCGTACGAGCAGTACTTC,CASSEVAGSSYEQYF